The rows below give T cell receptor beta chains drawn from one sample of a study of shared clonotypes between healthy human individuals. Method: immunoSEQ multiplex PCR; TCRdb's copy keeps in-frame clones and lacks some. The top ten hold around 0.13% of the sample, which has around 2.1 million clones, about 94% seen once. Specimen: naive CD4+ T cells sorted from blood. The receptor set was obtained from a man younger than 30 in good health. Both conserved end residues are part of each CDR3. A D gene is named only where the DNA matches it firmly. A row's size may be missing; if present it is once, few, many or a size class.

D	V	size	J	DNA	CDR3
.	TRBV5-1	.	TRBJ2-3	TGCGCCAGCAGCTTGGGGGTCGGAGAAGGGGCAGATACGCAGTATTTT	CASSLGVGEGADTQYF
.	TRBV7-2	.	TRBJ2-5	TGTGCCAGCAGCTTACAGGGAGGCCAAGAGACCCAGTACTTC	CASSLQGGQETQYF
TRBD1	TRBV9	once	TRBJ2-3	TGTGCCAGCAGCCTAGGACAGGCTACAGATACGCAGTATTTT	CASSLGQATDTQYF
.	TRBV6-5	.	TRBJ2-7	TGTGCCAGCAGCGCCCCGGGCGGGGCCTCCTACGAGCAGTACTTC	CASSAPGGASYEQYF
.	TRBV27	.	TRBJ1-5	TGTGCCAGCAGTTCCACTGGTCAGCCCCAGCATTTT	CASSSTGQPQHF
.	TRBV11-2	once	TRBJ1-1	TGTGCCAGCAGCCGGCAGGGTTTCGGCACTGAAGCTTTCTTT	CASSRQGFGTEAFF
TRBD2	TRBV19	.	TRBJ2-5	TGTGCCAGTAGTTTACGACTAGCGGGGGCCGCGTACCAAGAGACCCAGTACTTC	CASSLRLAGAAYQETQYF
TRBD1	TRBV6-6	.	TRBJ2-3	TGTGCCAGCAGTTACCAGGGGGTTAGCACAGATACGCAGTATTTT	CASSYQGVSTDTQYF
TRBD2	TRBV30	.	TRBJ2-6	TGTGCCTGGACTCGACCGGGACTAGCTCCTGGGGCCAACGTCCTGACTTTC	CAWTRPGLAPGANVLTF
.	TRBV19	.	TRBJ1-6	TGTGCCAGTAGTTTGGGGTCCTATAATTCACCCCTCCACTTT	CASSLGSYNSPLHF
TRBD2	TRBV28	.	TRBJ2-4	TGTGCCAGCAGGACGGGGGGGGCCAAAAACATTCAGTACTTC	CASRTGGAKNIQYF
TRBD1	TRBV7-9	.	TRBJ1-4	TGTGCCAGCAGCCTCGGACAGGCTAATGAAAAACTGTTTTTT	CASSLGQANEKLFF
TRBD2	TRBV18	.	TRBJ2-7	TGTGCCAGCTCACCAAGCGGGGTGACAGAGCAGTACTTC	CASSPSGVTEQYF
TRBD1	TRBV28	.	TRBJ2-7	TGTGCCAGCAGTTTTAAGGACAGGGTATTCTACGAGCAGTACTTC	CASSFKDRVFYEQYF
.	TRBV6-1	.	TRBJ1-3	TGTGCCAGTTTACCTAGGGGTGGAAACACCATATATTTT	CASLPRGGNTIYF
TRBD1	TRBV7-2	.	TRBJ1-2	TGTGCCAGCAGCTTACGTTTAGGGACAGGGGGCGCTAACTATGGCTACACCTTC	CASSLRLGTGGANYGYTF
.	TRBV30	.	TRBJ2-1	TGTGCCTGGCGCAGAGGGAAATTTGGACAATACAATGAGCAGTTCTTC	CAWRRGKFGQYNEQFF
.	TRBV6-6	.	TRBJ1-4	TGTGCCAGCAGTAAGGGTTTTGGGGAACCTAATGAAAAACTGTTTTTT	CASSKGFGEPNEKLFF
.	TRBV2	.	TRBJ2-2	TGTGCCAGCAGTGGAACAGGGAGGACCGGGGAGCTGTTTTTT	CASSGTGRTGELFF
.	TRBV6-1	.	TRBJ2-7	TGTGCCAGCTCCGCATACGAGCAGTACTTC	CASSAYEQYF
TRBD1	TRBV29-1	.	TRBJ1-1	TGCAGCGTGCAGACCGGGACAGGGAACACTGAAGCTTTCTTT	CSVQTGTGNTEAFF
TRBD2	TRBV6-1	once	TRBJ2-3	TGTGCCGGAAACCTAGCGGGAGTGAGGACAGATACGCAGTATTTT	CAGNLAGVRTDTQYF
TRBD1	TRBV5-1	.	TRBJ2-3	TGCGCCAGCAGCTCGACAGGGGGCCCGGATACGCAGTATTTT	CASSSTGGPDTQYF
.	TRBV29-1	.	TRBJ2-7	TGCAGCGTTGAAGGGTTAAACGGGTTAGAGCAGTACTTC	CSVEGLNGLEQYF
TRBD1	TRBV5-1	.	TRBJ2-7	TGCGCCAGCAGAACCGGGACAGGGCGTTCCTACGAGCAGTACTTC	CASRTGTGRSYEQYF
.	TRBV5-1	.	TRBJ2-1	TGCGCCAGCAGCTTATCGTCATACAATGAGCAGTTCTTC	CASSLSSYNEQFF
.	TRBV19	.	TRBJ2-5	TGTGCCAGTAGTTGGACAGCCAAAGAGACCCAGTACTTC	CASSWTAKETQYF
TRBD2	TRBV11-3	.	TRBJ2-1	TGTGCCAGCAGCTTATACGGTAGCGGGGGGCATGAGCAGTTCTTC	CASSLYGSGGHEQFF